This entry lists 11 T cell receptor beta chains sequenced from one sample in a study of blood T cell repertoires in COVID-19. Sequencing was performed with immunoSEQ multiplex PCR; in TCRdb, only in-frame clones are kept and a portion is missing. The table records roughly 220,000 clones, about four fifths of them present only once. The source material was PBMCs or T cells enriched from blood (not recorded which). These receptor sequences come from a woman aged 40 to 50 with acute COVID-19.

The chain joins TRBV11-1 to TRBJ1-1; the match to TRBD1 covers 8 bases. With 5 bases clipped from V and 6 bases from J, the junction kept 5 bases outside the gene matches. CDR1 and CDR2 from the germline V gene are SGHAT and FQDESV (reference sequence). CDR3 length equals 13 residues. CDR3 sequence reads: CASSTNRGSEAFF. DNA of the CDR3: TGTGCCAGCAGCACGAACAGGGGGTCTGAAGCTTTCTTT.

The chain employs TRBV6-2 or TRBV6-3 and TRBJ1-3, with D maybe TRBD1 (5 bases). Germline assignment: CDR1 MNHEY and CDR2 SVGEGT. Between the trimmed V and J ends, which lost 5 bases and 0 bases, there was a span of 11 bases. CDR3 length: 15 residues. The CDR3 spells CASSGHPDSGNTIYF. In nucleotides, the CDR3 is TGTGCCAGCAGTGGACACCCTGACTCTGGAAACACCATATATTTT.

The sample holds many counts of this clone. The V call is TRBV5-4, the J call TRBJ2-3, with 9 bases matching TRBD1. Germline V gene data show CDR1 as SGHNT and CDR2 as YYREEE (reference sequence). This CDR3 spans 14 amino acids. J lost 5 bases, V lost 7 bases, and 8 bases had no gene match. The chain's CDR3 is CASGRTGVGDTQYF. In DNA form, the CDR3 reads TGTGCCAGCGGACGGACAGGGGTTGGAGATACGCAGTATTTT. Full variable domain (missing parts from reference TRBV5-4 and TRBJ2-3): ETGVTQSPTHLIKTRGQQVTLRCSSQSGHNTVSWYQQALGQGPQFIFQYYREEENGRGNFPPRFSGLQFPNYSSELNVNALELDDSALYLCASGRTGVGDTQYFGPGTRLTVL.

CDR3 sequence: CASSSKGGYEQYF. The CDR3 bases are TGTGCCAGCAGCTCAAAGGGGGGGTACGAGCAGTACTTC. The chain links TRBV12-3 or TRBV12-4 to TRBJ2-7, with D possibly matching TRBD2 (7 bases). The V and J ends lost 6 bases and 4 bases respectively, with 13 bases between them. The CDR3 runs to 13 residues.

V gene TRBV7-8 combines with J gene TRBJ2-4, with D possibly matching TRBD1 (6 bases). CDR3 length equals 14 residues. V was pared by 4 bases and J by 0 bases, with 7 bases between. The germline CDR1 and CDR2 sequences are SGHVS and FQNEAQ. The CDR3 spells CASSSGVAKNIQYF. The CDR3 coding sequence is TGTGCCAGCAGCTCAGGGGTAGCCAAAAACATTCAGTACTTC. Complete variable domain (other parts from reference TRBV7-8 and TRBJ2-4): GAGVSQSPRYKVAKRGQDVALRCDPISGHVSLFWYQQALGQGPEFLTYFQNEAQLDKSGLPSDRFFAERPEGSVSTLKIQRTQQEDSAVYLCASSSGVAKNIQYFGAGTRLSVL.

The chain has TRBV7-9 and TRBJ1-4, with a possible D match to TRBD1 (6 bases). CDR1 SEHNR and CDR2 FQNEAQ come from the germline V gene (reference sequence). The V end was cut by 4 bases, the J end by 5 bases, with 14 bases between. The length of the CDR3 is 15 residues. The CDR3 spells CASSWLGAGNEKLFF. In nucleotides, the CDR3 is TGTGCCAGCAGCTGGTTGGGGGCTGGAAATGAAAAACTGTTTTTT.

This sequence joins TRBV2 and TRBJ2-4; 7 bases align to TRBD2. CDR1 is SNHLY, CDR2 FYNNEI, per germline. The CDR3 runs 12 residues. V trimming: 11 bases; J trimming: 6 bases; junction bases outside the gene matches: 7. CDR3: CACGGEGNIQYF. The CDR3 nucleotides are TGTGCCTGCGGAGGGGAGGGAAACATTCAGTACTTC.

The V and J genes are TRBV2 and TRBJ2-1; D not resolved. CDR3 size: 11 residues. Germline CDR1 reads SNHLY; CDR2 reads FYNNEI. V gave up 6 bases and J gave up 9 bases, with 9 bases separating them. The CDR3 DNA is TGTGCCAGCAGGCTGGGCTTTGAGCAGTTCTTC. The encoded protein is CASRLGFEQFF.

The CDR3 sequence: CASGLAGQGPYRGYTF. CDR3 coding DNA: TGTGCTAGTGGTTTGGCTGGACAGGGGCCCTACCGAGGCTACACCTTC. V usage is TRBV12-5 and J usage is TRBJ1-2; 9 bases map to TRBD1. V lost 1 base and J lost 8; bases outside the gene matches: 11. The CDR3 loop spans 16 amino acids. Germline CDR1 and CDR2: LGHNT and FRNRAP.

The chain couples TRBV10-2 to TRBJ1-5; 10 bases match TRBD1. The CDR3 is 13 residues long. Germline-derived CDR1 and CDR2 are WSHSY and SAAADI. V lost 6 bases, J lost 4 bases, and 0 bases stayed unmatched. CDR3 region: CASRDRGNQPQHF. In nucleotides, the CDR3 is TGCGCCAGCAGGGACAGGGGGAATCAGCCCCAGCATTTT.

This chain connects TRBV4-3 to TRBJ2-1; no clear D gene. The CDR3 totals 14 residues. Germline CDR1 reads LGHNA; CDR2 reads YSLEER. V lost 1 base, J lost 6 bases, and 10 bases lay in between. This CDR3 reads CASSQVTWANEQFF. The CDR3 bases are TGCGCCAGCAGCCAAGTGACATGGGCCAATGAGCAGTTCTTC.